This T cell receptor beta chain was captured by sequencing in a study of blood T cell repertoires in COVID-19. The table came from immunoSEQ multiplex PCR; TCRdb's copy has only in-frame clones and leaves some out. The repertoire consists of about 21,000 clones, with about 89% occurring once and the leading ten covering about 19%. V shed 5 bases and J 6 bases; nucleotides not matched to a gene: 13. CDR3 length: 16 residues. The V gene's germline CDR1 is LGHNT and CDR2 FRNRAP. This receptor was obtained from a man between 65 and 85 years old with active COVID-19. Sequencing was done on a sample of peripheral blood. The genes are TRBV12-5 and TRBJ1-2; 9 positions match TRBD1. The CDR3 is CASGLQGALGLNGYTF. The CDR3 DNA reads TGTGCTAGTGGTCTACAGGGGGCCTTGGGTTTGAATGGCTACACCTTC.